This entry lists 19 T cell receptor beta chains sequenced from one sample in a study of T cell responses to AZD1222 COVID-19 vaccine. Profiling relied on immunoSEQ multiplex PCR, and the TCRdb table lists in-frame clones only, not all of them. The sample has fewer than 200,000 clones, 80% to 90% seen once. The input for sequencing was peripheral blood, taken 28 days after the second dose of the MenACWY control vaccine. Receptor source: an adult who received the MenACWY meningococcal vaccine as a control.

The V gene is TRBV11-2, the J gene TRBJ1-2; D not certain. Germline loops: CDR1 SGHAT, CDR2 FQNNGV. Trimming took 5 bases from V and 8 from J, leaving 18 bases between them. The CDR3 extends over 14 amino acids. CDR3 in DNA: TGTGCCAGCAGCCCTAGTGACCGAAGGAAGGGCTACACCTTC. This codes for CASSPSDRRKGYTF.

This rearrangement joins TRBV18 to TRBJ1-4; no clear D. The CDR3 is made up of 13 amino acids. V dropped 1 base and J dropped 6 bases, with 6 bases sitting between them. The V gene's germline CDR1 is KGHSH and CDR2 LQKENI. The CDR3 nucleotides are TGTGCCAGCTCACCACGGGAATATGAAAAACTGTTTTTT. As protein: CASSPREYEKLFF.

The chain joins TRBV9 to TRBJ2-1; tentatively, D is TRBD2 (7 bases). Trimming cost V 4 bases and J 2 bases, with 16 bases left between them. CDR1 and CDR2 from the germline V gene are SGDLS and YYNGEE. The CDR3 has 16 residues. The CDR3 is CASSPWGGPAYNEQFF. In DNA form, the CDR3 reads TGTGCCAGCAGCCCCTGGGGGGGGCCCGCCTACAATGAGCAGTTCTTC.

The chain is built from TRBV7-9 and TRBJ1-1; 8 positions match TRBD1. The CDR3 is made up of 14 amino acids. Germline CDR1 SEHNR, CDR2 FQNEAQ (reference sequence). The junction had 5 bases not matched to a gene; V was cut back by 5 bases and J by 3 bases. This chain's CDR3 is CASSPLTGDTEAFF. DNA for the CDR3: TGTGCCAGCAGCCCACTGACAGGGGACACTGAAGCTTTCTTT.

The V call is TRBV24-1, the J call TRBJ2-7; the D call may be TRBD1 or TRBD2 (5 bases each). Per germline, CDR1 KGHDR and CDR2 SFDVKD. The V end was cut by 8 bases, the J end by 6 bases, with 16 bases between. The CDR3 extends over 13 amino acids. As DNA, the CDR3 is TGTGCCACCATGGGCAGGGCCGAGGGCGAGCAGTACTTC. Protein product: CATMGRAEGEQYF.

This chain connects TRBV6-4 to TRBJ2-3; D is ambiguous. V lost 0 bases and J 6 bases, leaving 7 bases between the germline ends. CDR3 size: 13 residues. Germline V CDR1 and CDR2: MRHNA, SNTAGT. CDR3 coding DNA: TGTGCCAGCAGTGACTCGATCAGCGATACGCAGTATTTT. This translates into CASSDSISDTQYF.

This chain joins TRBV28 and TRBJ2-1; the match to TRBD2 covers 9 bases. Germline loops: CDR1 MDHEN, CDR2 SYDVKM. The ends lost 11 bases at V and 9 bases at J; junction bases unmatched: 11. The length of the CDR3 is 13 residues. In DNA, the CDR3 is TGTGCCTCGCTAGCGGGATGGTCCGGTGAGCAGTTCTTC. Translated, it gives CASLAGWSGEQFF.

The chain recombines TRBV27 with TRBJ1-2, with a possible D match to TRBD1 (5 bases). The CDR3 has 14 residues. The germline V gene encodes CDR1 MNHEY and CDR2 SMNVEV (reference sequence). With 8 bases removed from V and 4 bases from J, the gap between germline ends came to 17 bases. CDR3 DNA sequence: TGTGCCAGCCGGTGGCAGGGTGGTGGCTATGGCTACACCTTC. Its translation is CASRWQGGGYGYTF.

The rearrangement uses TRBV7-2 and TRBJ1-3; D is possibly TRBD1 (5 bases). The CDR3 is 15 residues long. Germline CDR1 SGHTA, CDR2 FQGNSA. The V and J ends lost 5 bases and 2 bases respectively, with 13 bases between them. CDR3 in DNA: TGTGCCAGCAGCCTTCCAGGGTGGACTGGAAACACCATATATTTT. Its translation is CASSLPGWTGNTIYF.

The chain is built from TRBV5-6 and TRBJ1-2; tentatively, D is TRBD1 (6 bases). CDR1 SGHDT and CDR2 YYEEEE come from the germline V gene. This CDR3 spans 11 amino acids. V was clipped by 5 bases and J by 10 bases, with 12 bases between them. CDR3 amino acids: CASRRGQFYTF. Here the CDR3 DNA reads TGTGCCAGCAGACGTGGACAGTTCTACACCTTC.

The CDR3 bases are TGTGCCAGCAGTGTGGATTTTCAGGGGGAGCTGTTTTTT. This gives the protein CASSVDFQGELFF. V and J are TRBV6-4 and TRBJ2-2, with D unclear. The CDR3 consists of 13 residues. Trimming left V 4 bases short and J 8 bases short, with 11 bases between. Germline CDR1 MRHNA, CDR2 SNTAGT.

This sequence joins TRBV6-2 or TRBV6-3 and TRBJ1-1, with TRBD1 as a possible D gene (5 bases). The CDR3 extends over 16 amino acids. Trimming took off 1 base at V and 4 bases at J, with 16 bases between the two ends. Germline V CDR1 and CDR2: MNHEY, SVGEGT. This chain's CDR3 is CASSYWEVGRGTEAFF. The CDR3 DNA sequence: TGTGCCAGCAGTTACTGGGAGGTTGGAAGGGGCACTGAAGCTTTCTTT.

A single count supports this clone. This chain joins TRBV7-9 and TRBJ2-7; 9 bases line up with TRBD1. Per germline, CDR1 SEHNR and CDR2 FQNEAQ (reference sequence). This CDR3 is built from 15 residues. V shed 7 bases and J 5 bases; nucleotides not matched to a gene: 12. This chain's CDR3 is CASNVEGQGSHEQYF. The CDR3 coding sequence is TGTGCCAGCAACGTGGAAGGACAGGGGAGCCACGAGCAGTACTTC. Combining the CDR3 with reference TRBV7-9 and TRBJ2-7 gives the whole variable domain DTGVSQNPRHKITKRGQNVTFRCDPISEHNRLYWYRQTLGQGPEFLTYFQNEAQLEKSRLLSDRFSAERPKGSFSTLEIQRTEQGDSAMYLCASNVEGQGSHEQYFGPGTRLTVT.

This clone was recorded once. The V gene is TRBV19, the J gene TRBJ1-2, with TRBD1 as a possible D gene (5 bases). CDR1 and CDR2 from the germline V gene are LNHDA and SQIVND (reference sequence). V gave up 9 bases and J gave up 4 bases, with 21 bases separating them. This CDR3 is 15 amino acids long. The CDR3 DNA is TGTGCCAGGAACGCAACCTTCAGGGAGGGCTATGGCTACACCTTC. It encodes CARNATFREGYGYTF. The entire variable domain, with the rest obtained from reference TRBV19 and TRBJ1-2, is as follows: DGGITQSPKYLFRKEGQNVTLSCEQNLNHDAMYWYRQDPGQGLRLIYYSQIVNDFQKGDIAEGYSVSREKKESFPLTVTSAQKNPTAFYLCARNATFREGYGYTFGSGTRLTVV.

V gene TRBV6-5 combines with J gene TRBJ1-1; D possibly corresponds to TRBD1 (5 bases). CDR1 MNHEY and CDR2 SVGAGI come from the germline V gene. This CDR3 has 14 amino acids. V shed 5 bases and J shed 0 bases, with 10 bases lying between them. The CDR3 coding sequence is TGTGCCAGCAGTAGACAGATTGTGAACACTGAAGCTTTCTTT. Translation: CASSRQIVNTEAFF.

J is TRBJ2-7 and V is TRBV28, with TRBD2 matching over 7 bases. Germline CDR1 is MDHEN and CDR2 is SYDVKM. Germline trimming cut 5 bases from V and 4 bases from J; bases unmatched to any gene: 14. CDR3 length: 16 residues. CDR3 sequence (DNA): TGTGCCAGCAGTCTGCGACTAGCAGAGTCTCTATACGAGCAGTACTTC. Translation gives CASSLRLAESLYEQYF.

The V call is TRBV28, the J call TRBJ1-1; 9 nucleotides line up with TRBD1. Germline loops: CDR1 MDHEN, CDR2 SYDVKM. The CDR3 consists of 17 residues. The V segment lost 5 bases and the J segment 3 bases; nucleotides outside the gene matches: 13. The CDR3 here is CASSRTGTGSRDTEAFF. Written as DNA, the CDR3 is TGTGCCAGCAGTCGAACCGGGACAGGGAGTCGGGACACTGAAGCTTTCTTT.

The chain uses TRBV28 and TRBJ2-3; TRBD2 aligns across 10 bases. The CDR3 contains 18 residues. Germline CDR1 and CDR2: MDHEN and SYDVKM. The V and J ends lost 4 bases and 2 bases, in that order; junction bases with no gene match: 12. Here the CDR3 DNA reads TGTGCCAGCAGTTCACCGGGACTAGCGTTTTTCCCCACAGATACGCAGTATTTT. Translating it yields CASSSPGLAFFPTDTQYF.

The chain couples TRBV19 to TRBJ2-2; D possibly corresponds to TRBD2 (7 bases). CDR3 length: 18 residues. V lost 9 bases and J 1 base, leaving 24 bases between the germline ends. Germline assignment: CDR1 LNHDA and CDR2 SQIVND (reference sequence). Here the CDR3 reads CASTPLGGGELNTGELFF. The CDR3 nucleotides are TGTGCCAGCACCCCCCTAGGGGGGGGCGAGTTGAACACCGGGGAGCTGTTTTTT.